This record covers a single T cell receptor (beta chain). Its antigen is still unknown. No base-level quality is on record; no much larger clone is a single base apart. Using the deep immunoSEQ assay, TCR CDR3 regions were amplified from genomic DNA by multiplex PCR. Extracted genomic DNA from each cell subset was distributed evenly across all wells of several immunoSEQ 96-well plates, and each plate was treated as a replicate. Each replicate PCR for sorted subsets received roughly 0.2 ug genomic DNA, equal to about 30,000 T cell genomes. The purified libraries were quantified using a Qubit 3.0 fluorometer, sized with a Bioanalyzer 2100, and then quantified again using the KAPA Library Quantification kit. A separate single-read 150-cycle Illumina NextSeq 550 flow cell was used to sequence each immunoSEQ 96-well plate. As for the original processing: The immunoSEQ output contained only junctional sequences without quality scores, so filtering could not match that applied to full-length reads. To assign V/J genes and CDR3, sequences were annotated against IMGT germline references using PyIR, a Python wrapper for IgBLAST v1.9. Reads were filtered out if the reads had weak V/J assignments (E-value above 1e-6), no CDR3, stop codons, out-of-frame junctions, or ambiguous translated residues. V3J clonotypes were defined as sequences sharing the same inferred V gene, J gene, and CDR3 amino acid sequence. Percentage overlap between repertoires was computed as shared unique clonotypes divided by the size of the smaller repertoire. Richness of each repertoire was evaluated using RTK rarefaction, the Chao1 estimator, and Recon v2.1 estimates of unobserved clonotypes. For all TCRbeta clonotypes obtained by the gDNA method from a few donors, generation probabilities were computed with OLGA. TCRdb retrieved this table from immuneACCESS and kept in-frame rearrangements only. Not all clones are present; in checked studies, unresolved V genes account for under half, and no reason is known for the remainder. That table furnishes V, J and clone size, whereas the DNA furnished D and trimming. The sample profile shows roughly 760,000 clones; under 80% of them were found once. 1.5% to 2% of the sample belongs to the ten largest clones.

This record comes from a study of shared clonotypes between healthy human individuals (dated by TCRdb to between 2020 and 2021). General notes on the study: The cohort comprised two women and three men aged 18 to 49 years. Per donor, three plates each were used for CD4 naive and CD4 memory, two for CD8 naive, and one for CD8 memory. Blood TCR repertoires of about 5 healthy adults were deeply sequenced to estimate repertoire size and the extent of clonotype sharing between individuals. Libraries were prepared and TCR repertoires were sequenced by different laboratories using diverse techniques, in order to increase sequencing depth and limit assay-specific biases. Per donor, leukapheresis produced somewhere between about 0.94 and 8.9 billion PBMCs. What the study reported, not specific to this receptor: Roughly 5% of naive CD4, approximately 3.7% of naive CD8, about 2.1% of memory CD4, and over 0.35% of memory CD8 clonotypes were shared across several donors. Higher generation probabilities were observed for clonotypes shared by all four sorted-subset donors than for non-shared clonotypes. Sampling was restricted to blood, and TCR repertoires in tissues likely differ from the TCR repertoires found in blood. Naive subsets generally had larger estimated clonotype richness than memory subsets. Based on pairwise subsampling, the degree of clonotype sharing among donors was expected to be affected by sequencing depth. The genetic and exposure-history diversity represented was limited by the small number of donors. Incomplete sequencing was indicated by rarefaction of sorted-subset datasets, despite the large sequencing depth.

According to the germline V gene (reference sequence), CDR1 reads MNHNY and CDR2 reads SVGAGI. There are 15 amino acids in the CDR3, from cysteine to phenylalanine inclusive. Just CDR3 DNA is preserved here, 45 bases in frame from base 1. The trim is 5 bases for V and 0 bases for J, with a gap of 11 bases between the germline ends. The donors were healthy, HIV-negative adults who had no recently reported acute infections or vaccinations. All donors were Caucasian adults living in Nashville, Tennessee, USA. CD4+ T cells were enriched by magnetic negative selection; naive cells were then positively selected on CD45RA, and the negative fraction formed the memory subset. Blood was obtained by leukapheresis, after which PBMCs were separated by Ficoll-Histopaque density gradient centrifugation and cryopreserved in liquid nitrogen vapor phase. Analytical flow cytometry was used to check the purity and quantity of every magnetically sorted T cell population. Genomic DNA was isolated from each sorted fraction and quantified by UV absorbance on a Nanodrop 2000c.

This TCR derives from a woman in her twenties or thirties in good health. The receptor chain draws on TRBV6-6 and TRBJ2-1; the D segment cannot be called with confidence. Sequenced: memory CD4+ T cells sorted from blood. The cell subset or site label corresponds to: CD45RA-negative fraction. The CDR3 sequence is CASSPDKYSYNEQFF. The DNA sequence reads TGTGCCAGCAGTCCAGACAAATACTCCTACAATGAGCAGTTCTTC.